This T cell receptor (beta chain) was obtained from a study of blood T cell repertoires in COVID-19 (dated by TCRdb to the early 2020s). About the investigation overall: Samples from collaborators originated in the United States, Italy and Spain and spanned both the acute and convalescent phases of COVID-19. Where available, HLA class I and class II types were obtained from metadata supplied by the sample provider rather than from assay-based typing. The prospective study material was composed of cDNA or gDNA derived from T cells, B-cell-depleted T cells, or PBMCs. Samples were obtained from the ongoing ImmuneRACE study (first 160 participants) and from some 1,200 subjects provided by 6 global collaborators. Subjects who had been exposed to COVID-19, were actively infected with it, or had recovered from it provided the deeply sampled blood TCRbeta repertoires that made up the dataset. The sample metadata nearly always contained a de-identified subject ID, COVID-19 status, age in years and sex. The repertoires were made available in a free public database intended to serve as a resource for research on the immune response to SARS-CoV-2.

Note on this clone: Its antigen is unknown. Base quality data are lacking; no much larger clone is found one base away.

Summary of the overall study and its limitations: Clinical and demographic metadata were provided uncurated, with the amount varying by source and participant.

The CDR3 holds 13 amino acids from the cysteine to the phenylalanine. The entry retains the CDR3 DNA only, 39 bases that are in frame from base 1. The germline V gene (reference sequence) supplies CDR1 LNHDA and CDR2 SQIVND. V is clipped by 8 bases and J by 5 bases, and the sequence between their germline boundaries is 15 bases long. TCRbeta CDR3 regions were amplified from genomic DNA by means of the immunoSEQ Assay, a bias-controlled multiplex PCR. The published analysis was carried out like this. The number of nucleated cells in each sample was estimated by amplification of reference gene primers within the assay. To quantify the absolute abundance of each unique TCRbeta CDR3 rearrangement, sequence reads were collapsed and filtered. For each sample, productive Simpson clonality was calculated as the square root of Simpson's diversity index across productive rearrangements. TCRdb re-hosts the immuneACCESS table, in-frame sequences only. Its copies lack some clones; in the studies checked, an unresolved V gene accounts for under half of them, and the cause for the rest is not known. Clonal size and the V and J genes are those of that table, whereas D and trimming came from the DNA. A total of about 280,000 clones appear in this sample, around nine tenths of them only once. The top ten hold about 8.7% of the sample.

Each collaborating institution followed its own protocols to collect whole blood in K2EDTA tubes. Collaborator samples were shipped for TCRbeta analysis as frozen whole blood, isolated PBMCs, or DNA extracted from either sample type. The rearranged chain carries TRBV19 and TRBJ2-5; the D segment could be TRBD2, given 6 matching bases. The clonotype comes from a middle-aged man with active or convalescent COVID-19. The specimen was peripheral blood. The DNA sequence follows: TGTGCCAGTGGGGGGAGTCCTGCGGAGACCCAGTACTTC. Protein translation: CASGGSPAETQYF. Reference TRBV19 and TRBJ2-5 genes cover what lies past the CDR3, so the full variable domain is DGGITQSPKYLFRKEGQNVTLSCEQNLNHDAMYWYRQDPGQGLRLIYYSQIVNDFQKGDIAEGYSVSREKKESFPLTVTSAQKNPTAFYLCASGGSPAETQYFGPGTRLLVL.